The rows below give T cell receptor beta chains drawn from one sample of a study of OX40 agonist ivuxolimab in advanced cancers. The table came from immunoSEQ multiplex PCR; TCRdb's copy has only in-frame clones and leaves some out. The sample has about 73,000 clones, over 80% seen once. The specimen was CD4+ or CD8+ T cells sorted from blood, collected in a trial of the OX40 agonist ivuxolimab. The receptors shown here come from an adult with an advanced solid tumor such as melanoma, head and neck, liver or kidney cancer. Each CDR3 is given with its conserved first and last residue. The D gene is left open where the match is weak. The size of a clone is reported for some rows only, either as once, few or many, or as a class for expanded clones.

J: TRBJ2-7; length: 14; D: TRBD1; V: TRBV27; size: -; CDR3: CASSLGTGAYEQYF; DNA: TGTGCCAGCAGTTTGGGGACAGGAGCCTACGAGCAGTACTTC
J: TRBJ2-1; length: 16; D: TRBD2; V: TRBV6-6; size: few; CDR3: CASSYSMRLANNEQFF; DNA: TGTGCCAGCAGTTACTCGATGCGACTAGCGAACAATGAGCAGTTCTTC
J: TRBJ2-2; length: 14; D: -; V: TRBV19; size: once; CDR3: CASSIVGDTGELFF; DNA: TGTGCCAGTAGTATAGTCGGCGACACCGGGGAGCTGTTTTTT
J: TRBJ2-2; length: 15; D: TRBD1; V: TRBV4-1; size: -; CDR3: CASSHSDRVGGELFF; DNA: TGCGCCAGCAGCCACTCCGACAGGGTCGGCGGGGAGCTGTTTTTT
J: TRBJ1-1; length: 13; D: -; V: TRBV5-1; size: -; CDR3: CASSFGAYTEAFF; DNA: TGCGCCAGCAGCTTCGGCGCATACACTGAAGCTTTCTTT
J: TRBJ1-1; length: 14; D: -; V: TRBV7-9; size: -; CDR3: CASSTGTSGTGAFF; DNA: TGTGCCAGCAGCACAGGGACAAGTGGGACCGGAGCTTTCTTT
J: TRBJ1-1; length: 12; D: -; V: TRBV7-9; size: few; CDR3: CATHRLRAEAFF; DNA: TGTGCCACCCACCGCCTTCGTGCTGAAGCTTTCTTT
J: TRBJ1-1; length: 14; D: -; V: TRBV6-4; size: -; CDR3: CASSSFEGGTEAFF; DNA: TGTGCCAGCAGTTCGTTCGAGGGGGGCACTGAAGCTTTCTTT
J: TRBJ1-5; length: 13; D: -; V: TRBV30; size: -; CDR3: CAWSSDSNQPQHF; DNA: TGTGCCTGGAGTTCGGACAGCAATCAGCCCCAGCATTTT
J: TRBJ1-1; length: 13; D: -; V: TRBV6-5; size: -; CDR3: CASSTVANTEAFF; DNA: TGTGCCAGCAGCACAGTAGCGAACACTGAAGCTTTCTTT
J: TRBJ2-1; length: 15; D: TRBD1; V: TRBV11-2; size: -; CDR3: CASSLPRGYYNEQFF; DNA: TGTGCCAGCAGCTTACCCAGGGGGTACTACAATGAGCAGTTCTTC
J: TRBJ2-1; length: 13; D: -; V: TRBV9; size: -; CDR3: CASSGTGTGFPFF; DNA: TGTGCCAGCAGCGGGACCGGGACCGGTTTTCCGTTCTTC
J: TRBJ2-3; length: 15; D: -; V: TRBV11-2; size: -; CDR3: CASQRRGPPTDTQYF; DNA: TGTGCCAGCCAACGACGAGGGCCTCCCACAGATACGCAGTATTTT
J: TRBJ2-7; length: 16; D: TRBD1; V: TRBV4-1; size: -; CDR3: CASSQDPGTGSYEQYF; DNA: TGCGCCAGCAGCCAAGATCCCGGGACAGGCTCCTACGAGCAGTACTTC
J: TRBJ2-5; length: 13; D: TRBD1; V: TRBV30; size: -; CDR3: CAWGTGGDETQYF; DNA: TGTGCCTGGGGGACAGGGGGAGATGAGACCCAGTACTTC
J: TRBJ1-5; length: 15; D: TRBD1; V: TRBV27; size: -; CDR3: CASSNDRASNQPQHF; DNA: TGTGCCAGCAGTAACGACAGGGCCAGCAATCAGCCCCAGCATTTT
J: TRBJ1-4; length: 13; D: -; V: TRBV11-2; size: -; CDR3: CASSLTGGEKLFF; DNA: TGTGCCAGCAGCTTAACGGGGGGTGAAAAACTGTTTTTT
J: TRBJ2-7; length: 14; D: -; V: TRBV7-6; size: -; CDR3: CASSTGLSSYEQYF; DNA: TGTGCCAGCAGCACGGGACTTAGCTCCTACGAGCAGTACTTC
J: TRBJ2-2; length: 13; D: -; V: TRBV19; size: -; CDR3: CASSWGRGGELFF; DNA: TGTGCCAGTTCCTGGGGGCGCGGCGGGGAGCTGTTTTTT
J: TRBJ2-7; length: 13; D: TRBD2; V: TRBV19; size: -; CDR3: CASSSAGAYEQYF; DNA: TGTGCCAGTAGTAGCGCGGGGGCCTACGAGCAGTACTTC
J: TRBJ2-1; length: 14; D: -; V: TRBV6-5; size: -; CDR3: CASSLGGNYNEQFF; DNA: TGTGCCAGCAGTTTGGGGGGAAACTACAATGAGCAGTTCTTC
J: TRBJ2-7; length: 14; D: -; V: TRBV11-2; size: -; CDR3: CASSLYRDWDEQYF; DNA: TGTGCCAGCAGCTTATACAGGGACTGGGACGAGCAGTACTTC
J: TRBJ2-1; length: 16; D: TRBD2; V: TRBV10-3; size: once; CDR3: CAISESILAVYNEQFF; DNA: TGTGCCATCAGTGAGTCGATACTAGCGGTCTACAATGAGCAGTTCTTC
J: TRBJ2-5; length: 14; D: -; V: TRBV10-3; size: -; CDR3: CAIRGVGQQETQYF; DNA: TGTGCCATCAGGGGAGTCGGGCAGCAAGAGACCCAGTACTTC
J: TRBJ2-5; length: 14; D: TRBD2; V: TRBV13; size: once; CDR3: CASSEGLAQETQYF; DNA: TGTGCCAGCAGCGAGGGACTAGCCCAAGAGACCCAGTACTTC
J: TRBJ2-5; length: 14; D: -; V: TRBV25-1; size: -; CDR3: CASSELGGQETQYF; DNA: TGTGCCAGCAGTGAATTGGGTGGGCAAGAGACCCAGTACTTC
J: TRBJ1-2; length: 18; D: -; V: TRBV10-3; size: once; CDR3: CAISEISGREASNYGYTF; DNA: TGTGCCATCAGTGAAATTAGCGGCAGGGAGGCTTCTAACTATGGCTACACCTTC
J: TRBJ2-5; length: 13; D: -; V: TRBV13; size: -; CDR3: CASSSDSGETQYF; DNA: TGTGCCAGCAGCTCAGACTCCGGGGAGACCCAGTACTTC
J: TRBJ1-6; length: 12; D: -; V: TRBV6-1; size: -; CDR3: CASQDDHSPLHF; DNA: TGTGCCAGCCAAGACGACCATTCACCCCTCCACTTT
J: TRBJ2-1; length: 14; D: -; V: TRBV10-2; size: few; CDR3: CASLRDSSYNEQFF; DNA: TGCGCCAGCCTCCGGGACTCCTCCTACAATGAGCAGTTCTTC
J: TRBJ1-2; length: 14; D: TRBD1; V: TRBV9; size: -; CDR3: CASSVLRGLDGYTF; DNA: TGTGCCAGCAGCGTTCTCAGGGGGCTCGATGGCTACACCTTC
J: TRBJ1-4; length: 16; D: -; V: TRBV5-1; size: -; CDR3: CASSLGETYQSEKLFF; DNA: TGCGCCAGCAGCTTGGGGGAGACATATCAGAGTGAAAAACTGTTTTTT
J: TRBJ1-1; length: 13; D: -; V: TRBV15; size: -; CDR3: CATSRIRGTEAFF; DNA: TGTGCCACCAGCAGAATCAGGGGCACTGAAGCTTTCTTT
J: TRBJ2-7; length: 13; D: -; V: TRBV9; size: -; CDR3: CASSVGTSYEQYF; DNA: TGTGCCAGCAGCGTCGGGACTTCCTACGAGCAGTACTTC
J: TRBJ2-7; length: 15; D: TRBD1; V: TRBV27; size: -; CDR3: CASSFTGQGPYEQYF; DNA: TGTGCCAGCAGTTTTACGGGACAGGGCCCCTACGAGCAGTACTTC
J: TRBJ2-6; length: 14; D: -; V: TRBV25-1; size: -; CDR3: CASSGQLGANVLTF; DNA: TGTGCCAGCAGCGGACAGCTCGGGGCCAACGTCCTGACTTTC
J: TRBJ1-1; length: 15; D: -; V: TRBV4-2; size: -; CDR3: CASSQGAGMNTEAFF; DNA: TGTGCCAGCAGCCAGGGGGCGGGGATGAACACTGAAGCTTTCTTT
J: TRBJ2-2; length: 12; D: -; V: TRBV5-4; size: -; CDR3: CASSGDTGELFF; DNA: TGTGCCAGCAGCGGCGACACCGGGGAGCTGTTTTTT
J: TRBJ2-5; length: 12; D: -; V: TRBV5-6; size: -; CDR3: CASSQEGETQYF; DNA: TGTGCCAGCAGCCAGGAAGGGGAGACCCAGTACTTC
J: TRBJ2-7; length: 16; D: TRBD2; V: TRBV4-1; size: -; CDR3: CASSQGELAGFYEQYF; DNA: TGCGCCAGCAGCCAAGGAGAGCTAGCGGGTTTTTACGAGCAGTACTTC
J: TRBJ2-1; length: 16; D: -; V: TRBV29-1; size: -; CDR3: CSVRGHTVRSYNEQFF; DNA: TGCAGCGTCAGAGGACACACGGTTAGGTCCTACAATGAGCAGTTCTTC
J: TRBJ2-7; length: 18; D: -; V: TRBV23-1; size: -; CDR3: CASSQAPTTGGGCYEQYF; DNA: TGCGCCAGCAGTCAAGCACCGACAACAGGGGGGGGTTGCTACGAGCAGTACTTC
J: TRBJ2-7; length: 14; D: -; V: TRBV29-1; size: -; CDR3: CSAATKGHLYEQYF; DNA: TGCAGCGCCGCAACTAAGGGACATCTCTACGAGCAGTACTTC
J: TRBJ1-2; length: 16; D: -; V: TRBV4-1; size: -; CDR3: CASSQFGRGTNYGYTF; DNA: TGCGCCAGCAGCCAATTTGGGAGGGGAACCAACTATGGCTACACCTTC
J: TRBJ2-3; length: 14; D: -; V: TRBV13; size: -; CDR3: CASSFRGSTDTQYF; DNA: TGTGCCAGCAGCTTCCGGGGGAGCACAGATACGCAGTATTTT
J: TRBJ1-4; length: 14; D: -; V: TRBV27; size: -; CDR3: CASSPRGVYEKLFF; DNA: TGTGCCAGCAGTCCCAGAGGGGTATACGAAAAACTGTTTTTT
J: TRBJ2-2; length: 16; D: TRBD2; V: TRBV19; size: -; CDR3: CASGSGTSGKGGELFF; DNA: TGTGCCAGTGGGTCCGGGACTAGCGGGAAAGGCGGGGAGCTGTTTTTT
J: TRBJ2-4; length: 16; D: -; V: TRBV5-1; size: -; CDR3: CASSLGQGRVGNIQYF; DNA: TGCGCCAGCAGCTTGGGGCAGGGCCGGGTTGGAAACATTCAGTACTTC
J: TRBJ1-1; length: 14; D: TRBD1; V: TRBV27; size: -; CDR3: CASSRTGPNTEAFF; DNA: TGTGCCAGCAGTCGGACAGGACCGAACACTGAAGCTTTCTTT
J: TRBJ1-5; length: 15; D: -; V: TRBV10-3; size: -; CDR3: CAISEAAGSNQPQHF; DNA: TGTGCCATCAGTGAAGCAGCGGGATCTAATCAGCCCCAGCATTTT
J: TRBJ1-2; length: 14; D: -; V: TRBV11-2; size: -; CDR3: CASSHVGPNYGYTF; DNA: TGTGCCAGCAGCCACGTAGGCCCTAACTATGGCTACACCTTC
J: TRBJ1-5; length: 15; D: TRBD1; V: TRBV4-1; size: -; CDR3: CASSQEDRGNQPQHF; DNA: TGCGCCAGCAGCCAGGAGGACAGGGGCAATCAGCCCCAGCATTTT
J: TRBJ2-5; length: 16; D: TRBD1; V: TRBV10-1; size: -; CDR3: CASSEITGAPGETQYF; DNA: TGCGCCAGCAGTGAAATCACAGGGGCCCCCGGAGAGACCCAGTACTTC